What follows are 14 T cell receptor beta chains derived from one specimen sequenced in a study of shared clonotypes between healthy human individuals. Using immunoSEQ multiplex PCR, the repertoire was profiled, and TCRdb retains in-frame clones only, with some absent. Here the sample spans 2 million to 2.5 million clones, under 97% being singletons. The sequencing input was naive CD4+ T cells sorted from blood. Subset described: CD45RA+ positively selected. Receptors originate from a man between 18 and 29 years old in good health.

V is TRBV6-1 and J is TRBJ2-6; D unresolved. Germline V lookup: CDR1 MNHNS, CDR2 SASEGT. There are 16 residues in the CDR3. Trimming removed 3 bases at V and 0 bases at J, with 9 bases between. The CDR3 DNA reads TGTGCCAGCAGTGAGAGAGGTACCTCTGGGGCCAACGTCCTGACTTTC. Its translation is CASSERGTSGANVLTF.

V gene TRBV30 combines with J gene TRBJ2-7; 8 bases align to TRBD2. The germline CDR1 and CDR2 sequences are GTSNPN and SVGIG (reference sequence). The CDR3 contains 13 residues. The CDR3 nucleotides are TGTGCTTGGGAAGCGGGGGTATCCTACGAGCAGTACTTC. Protein: CAWEAGVSYEQYF. Drawing the rest from reference TRBV30 and TRBJ2-7, the complete variable domain is SQTIHQWPATLVQPVGSPLSLECTVEGTSNPNLYWYRQAAGRGLQLLFYSVGIGQISSEVPQNLSASRPQDRQFILSSKKLLLSDSGFYLCAWEAGVSYEQYFGPGTRLTVT.

The chain carries TRBV5-1 and TRBJ1-2; 8 nucleotides align to TRBD1. CDR1 and CDR2 from the germline V gene are SGHRS and YFSETQ. This CDR3 has 15 amino acids. V was pared by 0 bases and J by 4 bases, with 5 bases of the junction left unmatched. The DNA of the CDR3 is TGCGCCAGCAGCTTGGGTGCAGGGGGCACCTATGGCTACACCTTC. Residues: CASSLGAGGTYGYTF.

The chain is built from TRBV19 and TRBJ1-3; no firm D call. Germline loops: CDR1 LNHDA, CDR2 SQIVND (reference sequence). The CDR3 has 15 amino acids. Trimming removed 10 bases at V and 0 bases at J, with 16 bases between. DNA of the CDR3: TGTGCCACGCGGGCAGGCTACCGCTCTGGAAACACCATATATTTT. Protein sequence: CATRAGYRSGNTIYF.

The chain employs TRBV29-1 and TRBJ1-2, with D possibly TRBD1 on 5 matching bases. The V end lost 5 bases, the J end lost 5 bases, and 21 bases lay between the germline ends. The CDR3 is 15 amino acids. The germline V gene encodes CDR1 SQVTM and CDR2 ANQGSEA. The CDR3 DNA follows: TGCAGCGTTCAAGGAGGCCAGGGCCTAGTGTATGGCTACACCTTC. As protein: CSVQGGQGLVYGYTF.

This chain links TRBV6-5 with TRBJ1-1; 10 nucleotides agree with TRBD1. The CDR3 covers 15 residues. With V trimmed by 2 bases and J by 2 bases, 2 bases remained unmatched. Germline V gives CDR1 MNHEY, CDR2 SVGAGI. Here the CDR3 DNA reads TGTGCCAGCAGTTACGGGACAGGGGCAAACACTGAAGCTTTCTTT. Its protein product is CASSYGTGANTEAFF.

This chain links TRBV18 with TRBJ2-3, with D perhaps TRBD1 (6 bases). From germline, CDR1 is KGHSH and CDR2 LQKENI. V gave up 4 bases and J gave up 2 bases, with 13 bases separating them. This CDR3 has 15 residues. The CDR3, as DNA: TGTGCCAGCTCACTAGCCGGGACACCCACAGATACGCAGTATTTT. The encoded protein is CASSLAGTPTDTQYF.

The chain links TRBV10-3 to TRBJ1-3, with no clear D. Trimming took 3 bases from V and 0 from J, leaving 12 bases between them. Germline values: CDR1 ENHRY, CDR2 SYGVKD. The CDR3 loop spans 16 amino acids. The CDR3 nucleotides are TGTGCCATCAGTGAACGGGGAGGGAGCTCTGGAAACACCATATATTTT. Its protein product is CAISERGGSSGNTIYF.

The chain employs TRBV5-4 and TRBJ2-5; TRBD2 matches at 8 bases. The CDR3 loop spans 14 amino acids. The junction had 7 bases not matched to a gene; V was cut back by 5 bases and J by 4 bases. Per germline, CDR1 SGHNT and CDR2 YYREEE (reference sequence). The DNA of the CDR3 is TGTGCCAGCAGGGCCGGGGGGGTGGGAGAGACCCAGTACTTC. Translation gives CASRAGGVGETQYF.

Details on this clone: Other DNA sequences in this specimen translate into the identical CDR3. This chain joins TRBV7-3 and TRBJ2-3; D call uncertain. In germline, CDR1 is SGHTA, CDR2 FQGTGA. V lost 4 bases, J lost 6 bases, and 8 bases lay in between. The CDR3 sequence is 12 residues long. CDR3 sequence: CASSSTGDTQYF. The CDR3 nucleotides read TGTGCCAGCAGCTCGACTGGGGATACGCAGTATTTT.

The chain combines TRBV5-4 with TRBJ2-2; 7 nucleotides line up with TRBD2. Germline CDR1 and CDR2: SGHNT and YYREEE (reference sequence). This CDR3 is 20 amino acids long. The junction had 18 bases not matched to a gene; V was cut back by 4 bases and J by 0 bases. This chain's CDR3 is CASSLAYVLAVDPNTGELFF. The CDR3 DNA follows: TGTGCCAGCAGCCTAGCCTATGTGCTAGCGGTCGACCCGAACACCGGGGAGCTGTTTTTT.

This chain connects TRBV16 to TRBJ2-5, with D hard to call. The CDR3 is 13 amino acids. Trimming shortened V by 4 bases and J by 5 bases, and 11 bases separated the two germline ends. Per germline, CDR1 KGHSY and CDR2 FQNENV. CDR3 bases: TGTGCCAGCAGCCTTCTAGGCCAGGAGACCCAGTACTTC. This encodes CASSLLGQETQYF.

As for this clone: This specimen includes other DNA sequences encoding the same CDR3. This chain's CDR3 is CASSETGGGYGYTF. The CDR3 DNA follows: TGTGCCAGCAGTGAAACAGGGGGAGGGTATGGCTACACCTTC. The chain carries TRBV6-1 and TRBJ1-2, with 8 bases lining up with TRBD1. In germline, CDR1 is MNHNS, CDR2 SASEGT. Trimming cost V 2 bases and J 5 bases; bases outside gene matches: 4. This CDR3 comprises 14 residues.

V and J are TRBV6-1 and TRBJ2-3, with D unresolved. The CDR3 runs 17 residues. Trimming removed 3 bases at V and 1 base at J, with 17 bases between. Germline V gene data show CDR1 as MNHNS and CDR2 as SASEGT. CDR3 bases: TGTGCCAGCAGTGAGGGCCTAATCCTCGGAGGCACAGATACGCAGTATTTT. Translated, it gives CASSEGLILGGTDTQYF.